This passage covers 20 T cell receptor beta chains from one sample sequenced in a study of blood T cells in healthy people across ages. For the second PCR, which ran for 7 to 11 cycles, a sample-barcoded 5' primer and a J-beta primer mix were used. TCRdb processed the 5' RACE reads anew with MiXCR; each CDR3 protein has one entry. Among roughly 1.5 million distinct CDR3 sequences listed, about 45% were seen once. Input material: blood. Source of these receptors: a woman aged 18-29 years in good health.

The chain couples TRBV12-3 or TRBV12-4 to TRBJ1-2; D unresolved. The V end lost 7 bases, the J end lost 8 bases, and 17 bases lay between the germline ends. The CDR3 spans 13 residues. The CDR3 DNA follows: TGTGCCAGCACCCACTTTAGAGGGAGCGGCTACACCTTC. Its protein is CASTHFRGSGYTF.

The chain couples TRBV6-2 or TRBV6-3 to TRBJ2-1, with D uncertain. CDR1 MNHEY and CDR2 SVGEGT come from the germline V gene. The CDR3 extends over 13 amino acids. Trimming left V 5 bases short and J 2 bases short, with 7 bases between. Here the CDR3 reads CASSKEAYNEQFF. The CDR3 DNA follows: TGTGCCAGCAGTAAAGAAGCCTACAATGAGCAGTTCTTC.

V is TRBV24-1 and J is TRBJ1-1; D uncertain. The CDR3 runs 11 residues. Germline-derived CDR1 and CDR2 are KGHDR and SFDVKD. V lost 10 bases and J lost 5, with 10 bases in between. The chain's CDR3 is CATGLRTEAFF. DNA for the CDR3: TGTGCCACAGGATTGAGGACTGAAGCTTTCTTT.

This sequence joins TRBV7-2 and TRBJ2-5; 7 nucleotides align to TRBD2. CDR3 size: 16 residues. Germline lookup yields CDR1 SGHTA and CDR2 FQGNSA. The V and J ends lost 4 bases and 5 bases, in that order; junction bases with no gene match: 13. In nucleotides, the CDR3 is TGTGCCAGCAGCTCCTGGGTAGCGGGCAGAGGGGAGACCCAGTACTTC. It translates to CASSSWVAGRGETQYF.

The chain is built from TRBV5-6 and TRBJ2-1, with TRBD2 as a possible D gene (5 bases). The CDR3 covers 15 residues. Trimming stripped 5 bases from V and 6 bases from J, with 18 bases between. CDR1 and CDR2 (germline): SGHDT, YYEEEE. This CDR3 is CASRGGSPSLNEQFF. The CDR3 coding sequence is TGTGCCAGCAGGGGCGGGTCCCCCTCTCTCAATGAGCAGTTCTTC.

CDR3 nucleotides: TGTGCCAGCAGTTTGCCTAGCGGGGACTACGAGCAGTACTTC. Its protein product is CASSLPSGDYEQYF. V gene TRBV27 combines with J gene TRBJ2-7, with 9 positions matching TRBD2. V trimming: 3 bases; J trimming: 3 bases; junction bases outside the gene matches: 3. CDR3 length: 14 amino acids. The germline CDR1 and CDR2 sequences are MNHEY and SMNVEV (reference sequence).

This clonotype was detected a few times. The rearrangement links TRBV29-1 to TRBJ2-3; D may be TRBD1 (6 bases). The V end lost 4 bases, the J end lost 14 bases, and 19 bases lay between the germline ends. The CDR3 loop spans 12 amino acids. Per germline, CDR1 SQVTM and CDR2 ANQGSEA. The CDR3 DNA sequence: TGCAGCGTTGTTTCTGGGGGCTCACAGTTGTATTTT. It specifies CSVVSGGSQLYF.

This clonotype was detected only once. A junction boundary mismatches the germline segment, possibly from a read error. This chain uses TRBV4-2 with TRBJ2-1, with D possibly TRBD1 on 6 matching bases. CDR1 LGHNA and CDR2 YNFKEQ come from the germline V gene. The CDR3 covers 14 residues. This CDR3 is CAGSFRDTNNEQFF. CDR3 bases: TGTGCCGGCAGCTTCCGGGACACCAACAATGAGCAGTTCTTC.

The chain employs TRBV29-1 and TRBJ1-5; 7 bases are a match to TRBD1. Germline CDR1 SQVTM, CDR2 ANQGSEA. The CDR3 loop spans 12 amino acids. The ends lost 7 bases at V and 7 bases at J; junction bases unmatched: 7. CDR3 sequence: CSAQTGAQPQHF. The CDR3 region has the DNA TGCAGCGCCCAAACAGGGGCGCAGCCCCAGCATTTT.

This clonotype was observed a few times. The rearrangement joins TRBV20-1 to TRBJ1-2, with TRBD1 identical over 7 bases. The germline CDR1 and CDR2 sequences are DFQATT and SNEGSKA (reference sequence). This CDR3 comprises 14 residues. The trim removed 5 bases at V and 0 bases at J, leaving 6 bases unmatched. CDR3 region: CSARRDSSNYGYTF. The CDR3 DNA is TGCAGTGCTCGGAGGGACAGTTCTAACTATGGCTACACCTTC.

This clonotype was seen ten or more times. The chain combines TRBV20-1 with TRBJ2-3; 11 bases match TRBD1. The germline V gene has CDR1 DFQATT and CDR2 SNEGSKA (reference sequence). Trimming at V came to 3 bases and at J to 4 bases, leaving 9 bases not matched to a gene. The CDR3 spans 16 residues. For the CDR3, the DNA is TGCAGTGCTAGTTCCCCGGGACAGGGGGTCTCAGATACGCAGTATTTT. This codes for CSASSPGQGVSDTQYF.

This clonotype was found a few times. V gene TRBV7-6 combines with J gene TRBJ2-7; D is ambiguous. Germline V gives CDR1 SGHVS, CDR2 FNYEAQ. The CDR3 runs 15 residues. V was pared by 5 bases and J by 3 bases, with 17 bases between. The CDR3 region is CASSPLGAFNYEQYF. The CDR3, as DNA: TGTGCCAGCAGCCCCCTGGGCGCCTTTAACTACGAGCAGTACTTC.

This clonotype is a singleton in its sample. The chain recombines TRBV7-2 with TRBJ2-1; 10 bases match TRBD2. The V gene end was trimmed by 2 bases and the J gene end by 3 bases; junction bases not matched to a gene: 10. Germline CDR1 SGHTA, CDR2 FQGNSA. CDR3 length: 18 amino acids. The CDR3 nucleotides are TGTGCCAGCAGCTTAACGAGTACAGCGGGAGGGTACTACAATGAGCAGTTCTTC. This encodes CASSLTSTAGGYYNEQFF.

This chain connects TRBV2 to TRBJ2-7; 9 nucleotides line up with TRBD2. This CDR3 region has 15 residues. The J segment lost 10 bases and the V segment lost 2 bases, leaving 12 bases of the junction unmatched. The germline CDR1 and CDR2 sequences are SNHLY and FYNNEI. The CDR3 nucleotides are TGTGCCAGCAGTGAAAGGCGGGGGGGCCCCGGAGCCCAGTACTTC. Its protein product is CASSERRGGPGAQYF.

This clonotype was seen only a few times. Here the CDR3 DNA reads TGTGCCAGCATGAATACCGGGAGCTCGATAGATACGCAGTATTTT. Translation: CASMNTGSSIDTQYF. The rearrangement uses TRBV7-9 and TRBJ2-3; TRBD2 might be the D (6 bases). This CDR3 is 15 amino acids long. From germline, CDR1 is SEHNR and CDR2 FQNEAQ (reference sequence). Trimming removed 7 bases from V and 5 bases from J, with 19 bases in between.

The chain employs TRBV5-1 and TRBJ1-2; the D is unclear. There are 16 residues in the CDR3. Per germline, CDR1 SGHRS and CDR2 YFSETQ. Trimming removed 1 base at V and 7 bases at J, with 20 bases between. CDR3 sequence: CASSLNGLDPSSGYTF. CDR3 in DNA: TGCGCCAGCAGCTTGAACGGACTCGACCCCTCCAGTGGCTACACCTTC.

The chain links TRBV20-1 to TRBJ1-1; D gene uncertain. The germline V gene has CDR1 DFQATT and CDR2 SNEGSKA (reference sequence). Trimming took off 3 bases at V and 1 base at J, with 15 bases between the two ends. The CDR3 contains 15 residues. This CDR3 is CSARDDLTANTEAFF. The DNA of the CDR3 is TGCAGTGCTAGGGACGATCTAACCGCGAACACTGAAGCTTTCTTT.

A few counts support this clonotype. This sequence joins TRBV29-1 and TRBJ2-5; TRBD2 is a possible D gene (7 bases). V gave up 8 bases and J gave up 5 bases, with 15 bases separating them. Germline-derived CDR1 and CDR2 are SQVTM and ANQGSEA. The CDR3 totals 12 residues. As DNA, the CDR3 is TGCAGCACTAGGGGGGGATGGGAGACCCAGTACTTC. Encoded protein: CSTRGGWETQYF.

A few counts support this clonotype. The gene calls are TRBV5-1 and TRBJ2-7, with 10 bases identical to TRBD2. Looked up from germline, CDR1 is SGHRS and CDR2 is YFSETQ. The CDR3 has 13 residues. With 4 bases clipped from V and 7 bases from J, the junction kept 5 bases outside the gene matches. As DNA, the CDR3 is TGCGCCAGCAGCAGGGGACTAGCGAAGGAGCAGTACTTC. Translation: CASSRGLAKEQYF.

This clonotype was observed at least ten times. The J gene is TRBJ2-4, the V gene TRBV29-1; TRBD1 or TRBD2 may be the D gene (5 bases each). Trimming pared 0 bases from V and 1 base from J, leaving 13 bases between. CDR3 length equals 16 residues. Germline V gives CDR1 SQVTM, CDR2 ANQGSEA. The CDR3 region has the DNA TGCAGCGTTGAAGATGGGGGTAGGGCTGCCAAAAACATTCAGTACTTC. Translated, it gives CSVEDGGRAAKNIQYF.